This entry describes one T cell receptor beta chain. This record belongs to a study of blood T cell repertoires in COVID-19. Produced via immunoSEQ multiplex PCR; TCRdb's table is partial and in-frame only. The table shows about 210,000 clones, with 90% to 95% occurring only once. This TCR was sampled from a man under 40 with acute or convalescent COVID-19. The sample was peripheral blood.

CDR3 residues: CASMGEGQPQHF. CDR3 coding DNA: TGTGCCAGCATGGGGGAGGGTCAGCCCCAGCATTTT. The rearrangement uses TRBV2 and TRBJ1-5; a possible D gene is TRBD1 (5 bases). The CDR3 has 12 residues. CDR1 SNHLY and CDR2 FYNNEI come from the germline V gene. Deletions cut 7 bases from V and 6 bases from J, with 10 bases between.